This TCR beta chain emerged from a study of PD-L1 blockade in urothelial cancer. Turning to the study itself: Most patients, twenty-five of 29, were males with bladder-origin cancer. The patients had undergone anywhere from 0 to 3 prior chemotherapy regimens.

What went into each PCR as a spike was synthetic TCR analog templates. Here immunoSEQ multiplex PCR was the method, and the copy in TCRdb shows in-frame clones only, minus some. This sample has 30,000 to 50,000 clones, with approximately 93% found just once. Specified time point: pretreatment peripheral blood. The germline V gene encodes CDR1 MNHEY and CDR2 SVGAGI. The CDR3 is 15 residues long. J was trimmed by 5 bases and V by 5 bases; bases with no gene match: 8. The V gene is TRBV6-5, the J gene TRBJ2-1, with 8 bases identical to TRBD1. This clonotype was obtained from an older woman with urothelial cancer. The sequenced sample was PBMCs, obtained around atezolizumab (anti-PD-L1) treatment. The CDR3 DNA reads TGTGCCAGCAGTCCCGACAGGGGACACAACAATGAGCAGTTCTTC. Amino acids: CASSPDRGHNNEQFF.